This T cell receptor beta chain emerged from a study of blood T cell repertoires in COVID-19. At the level of the study: The analysed material was cDNA or gDNA that came from T cells, B-cell-depleted T cells, or PBMCs.

Per the study methods: Reference gene primers were amplified, and this amplification served to estimate nucleated cell counts. Sequenced by immunoSEQ multiplex PCR; TCRdb stores in-frame clones only, minus some. V and J calls and clone size follow that table, whereas D and trimming were derived from the DNA. The repertoire has approximately 230,000 clones, around 90% of them found once; the top ten carry over 12%. V was cut by 2 bases and J by 5 bases, with 16 bases left in between. Germline CDR1 and CDR2: SGHAT and FQNNGV. The CDR3 loop spans 15 amino acids. Study members were between roughly 18 and 89 years old and lived in over 20 US regions. Cohort placement rested on clinical history that participants reported themselves.

The chain combines TRBV11-2 with TRBJ2-7, with D tentatively TRBD2 (6 bases). The clonotype originates from a woman aged 45-60 years with acute COVID-19. Sequencing used PBMCs or T cells enriched from blood (not recorded which). The DNA for the CDR3 is TGTGCCAGCAGCTTATTGGGTGCGGGATCTAACGAGCAGTACTTC. It encodes CASSLLGAGSNEQYF.